The 8 T cell receptor beta chains given below trace back to one sample, sequenced in a study of cytomegalovirus exposure and HLA in healthy donors. It was with 60 Vbeta and 13 Jbeta primers that the PCR ran. Here immunoSEQ multiplex PCR was the method, and the copy in TCRdb shows in-frame clones only, minus some. In the table there are roughly 180,000 clones, 80% to 90% of which are singletons. Sequencing was carried out using PBMCs. The receptors originated from a girl aged 10 to 17 in good health and CMV-seropositive.

This chain uses TRBV2 with TRBJ1-1, with TRBD1 identical over 11 bases. The CDR3 runs 12 residues. The ends lost 6 bases at V and 8 bases at J; junction bases unmatched: 2. Germline lookup yields CDR1 SNHLY and CDR2 FYNNEI. CDR3 bases: TGTGCCAGCAGGGACAGGGGGCACGAAGCTTTCTTT. Protein product: CASRDRGHEAFF. Together with reference TRBV2 and TRBJ1-1, the CDR3 gives the full variable domain: EPEVTQTPSHQVTQMGQEVILRCVPISNHLYFYWYRQILGQKVEFLVSFYNNEISEKSEIFDDQFSVERPDGSNFTLKIRSTKLEDSAMYFCASRDRGHEAFFGQGTRLTVV.

CDR3 amino acids: CASSARQGAANYGYTF. The CDR3 DNA reads as TGTGCCAGCAGCGCCCGACAGGGGGCAGCTAACTATGGCTACACCTTC. V is TRBV9 and J is TRBJ1-2; 10 bases fit TRBD1. After removal of 3 bases from V and 0 bases from J, the junction contained 5 bases not matched to a gene. The CDR3 loop spans 16 amino acids. Germline V gene data show CDR1 as SGDLS and CDR2 as YYNGEE.

Details on this clone: Here the CDR3 omits its conserved ending phenylalanine or tryptophan, so a read error is the likely source. The genes are TRBV29-1 and TRBJ2-7, with a tentative D call TRBD1 (6 bases). Looked up from germline, CDR1 is SQVTM and CDR2 is ANQGSEA. The CDR3 is 12 residues long. The germline V and J ends were trimmed by 4 bases and 2 bases, with 9 bases remaining between them. CDR3 nucleotide sequence: TGCAGCGTTGTCAGGGGAACCTACGAGCAGTACCTC. As protein: CSVVRGTYEQYL.

The gene calls are TRBV13 and TRBJ2-1; D is perhaps TRBD1 (6 bases). In germline, CDR1 is PRHDT, CDR2 FYEKMQ (reference sequence). The CDR3 sequence is 15 residues long. The ends were cut back, 4 bases at V and 8 bases at J, with 18 bases in the middle. CDR3 loop: CASSSAGTPGHEQFF. The CDR3 DNA reads TGTGCCAGCAGCTCCGCCGGGACACCCGGCCATGAGCAGTTCTTC. Supplemented by reference TRBV13 and TRBJ2-1, the full variable domain reads AAGVIQSPRHLIKEKRETATLKCYPIPRHDTVYWYQQGPGQDPQFLISFYEKMQSDKGSIPDRFSAQQFSDYHSELNMSSLELGDSALYFCASSSAGTPGHEQFFGPGTRLTVL.

The chain links TRBV30 to TRBJ1-1; D is ambiguous. The germline V gene has CDR1 GTSNPN and CDR2 SVGIG (reference sequence). Trimming stripped 5 bases from V and 6 bases from J, with 13 bases between. CDR3 length: 12 residues. The CDR3 sequence: CAWDRTVPEAFF. The CDR3 coding sequence is TGTGCCTGGGACCGAACAGTCCCTGAAGCTTTCTTT.

The chain carries TRBV6-5 and TRBJ1-1; D is ambiguous. The V end lost 9 bases, the J end lost 0 bases, and 17 bases lay between the germline ends. This CDR3 has 15 residues. Per germline, CDR1 MNHEY and CDR2 SVGAGI. The CDR3 sequence is CASLLSGSMNTEAFF. The DNA for the CDR3 is TGTGCCAGTCTGCTCTCCGGGTCCATGAACACTGAAGCTTTCTTT.

This clone was detected a few times. This chain connects TRBV5-1 to TRBJ2-7; possibly TRBD2 for D (5 bases). The germline V and J ends were trimmed by 5 bases and 0 bases, with 18 bases remaining between them. Germline-derived CDR1 and CDR2 are SGHRS and YFSETQ. The CDR3 extends over 16 amino acids. The CDR3 DNA is TGCGCCAGCAGATCCCTAGCCAGTCGAACCTCCTACGAGCAGTACTTC. It is translated as CASRSLASRTSYEQYF.

The chain couples TRBV10-2 to TRBJ1-4, with no clear D. CDR1 and CDR2 from the germline V gene are WSHSY and SAAADI. CDR3 size: 13 residues. The V end lost 7 bases, the J end lost 5 bases, and 11 bases lay between the germline ends. CDR3 protein: CASKEVINEKLFF. The CDR3 DNA sequence: TGCGCCAGCAAGGAGGTGATAAATGAAAAACTGTTTTTT.